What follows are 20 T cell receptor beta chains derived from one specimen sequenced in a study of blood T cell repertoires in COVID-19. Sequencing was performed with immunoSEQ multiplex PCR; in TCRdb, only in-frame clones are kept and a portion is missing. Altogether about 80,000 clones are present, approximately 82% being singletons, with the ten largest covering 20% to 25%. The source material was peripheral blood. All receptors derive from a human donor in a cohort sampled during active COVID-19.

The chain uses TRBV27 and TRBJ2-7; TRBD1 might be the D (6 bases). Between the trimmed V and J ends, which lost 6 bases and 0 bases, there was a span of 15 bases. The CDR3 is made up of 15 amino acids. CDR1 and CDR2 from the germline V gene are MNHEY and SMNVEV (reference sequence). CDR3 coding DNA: TGTGCCAGCAGGGTTCAGGGGCGGGTCTCCTACGAGCAGTACTTC. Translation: CASRVQGRVSYEQYF.

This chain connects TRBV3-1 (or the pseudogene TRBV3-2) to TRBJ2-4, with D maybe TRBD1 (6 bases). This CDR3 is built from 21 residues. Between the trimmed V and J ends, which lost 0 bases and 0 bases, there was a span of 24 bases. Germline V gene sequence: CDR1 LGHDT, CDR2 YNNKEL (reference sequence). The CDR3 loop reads CASSQEGAADTGTIAKNIQYF. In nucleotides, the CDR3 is TGTGCCAGCAGCCAAGAAGGGGCTGCGGATACAGGGACAATAGCCAAAAACATTCAGTACTTC.

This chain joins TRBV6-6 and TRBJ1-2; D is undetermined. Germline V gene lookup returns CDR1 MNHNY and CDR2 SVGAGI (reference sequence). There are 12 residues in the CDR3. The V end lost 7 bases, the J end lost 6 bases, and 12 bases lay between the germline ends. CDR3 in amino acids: CASTHGVHGYTF. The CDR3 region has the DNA TGTGCCAGCACCCACGGGGTTCATGGCTACACCTTC.

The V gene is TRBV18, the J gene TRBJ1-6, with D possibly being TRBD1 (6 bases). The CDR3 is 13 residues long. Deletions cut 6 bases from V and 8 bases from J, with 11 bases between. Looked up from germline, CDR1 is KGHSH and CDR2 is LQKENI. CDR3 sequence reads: CASSGGLDSPLHF. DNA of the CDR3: TGTGCCAGCTCCGGGGGGCTTGATTCACCCCTCCACTTT.

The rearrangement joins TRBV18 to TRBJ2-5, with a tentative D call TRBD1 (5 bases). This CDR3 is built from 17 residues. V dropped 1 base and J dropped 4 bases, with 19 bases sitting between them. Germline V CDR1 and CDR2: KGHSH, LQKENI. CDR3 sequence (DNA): TGTGCCAGCTCACCACAAGTCTCCCGCGCAGGGCGAGAGACCCAGTACTTC. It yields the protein CASSPQVSRAGRETQYF.

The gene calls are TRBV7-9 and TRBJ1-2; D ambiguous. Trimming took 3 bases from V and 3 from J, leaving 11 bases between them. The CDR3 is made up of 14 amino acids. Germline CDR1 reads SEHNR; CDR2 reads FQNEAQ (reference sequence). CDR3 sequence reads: CASSLGRIDYGYTF. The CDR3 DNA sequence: TGTGCCAGCAGCTTGGGCAGGATTGACTATGGCTACACCTTC.

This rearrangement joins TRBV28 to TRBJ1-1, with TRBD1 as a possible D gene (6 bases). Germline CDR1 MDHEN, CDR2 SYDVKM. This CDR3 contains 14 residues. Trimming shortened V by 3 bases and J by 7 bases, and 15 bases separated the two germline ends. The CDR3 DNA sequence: TGTGCCAGCAGTTTGGGAAACAGGGCCCTTGAAGCTTTCTTT. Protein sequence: CASSLGNRALEAFF.

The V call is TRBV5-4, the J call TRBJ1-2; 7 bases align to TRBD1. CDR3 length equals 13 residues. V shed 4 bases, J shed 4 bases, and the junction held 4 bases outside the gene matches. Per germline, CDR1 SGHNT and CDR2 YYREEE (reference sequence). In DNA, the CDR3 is TGTGCCAGCAGCCTTGACAGGGCCTATGGCTACACCTTC. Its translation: CASSLDRAYGYTF.

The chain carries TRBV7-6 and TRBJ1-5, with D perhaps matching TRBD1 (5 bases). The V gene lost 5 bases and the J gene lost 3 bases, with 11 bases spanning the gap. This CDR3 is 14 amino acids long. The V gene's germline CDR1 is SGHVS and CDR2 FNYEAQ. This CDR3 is CASSPGTINQPQHF. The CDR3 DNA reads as TGTGCCAGCAGCCCAGGGACTATCAATCAGCCCCAGCATTTT.

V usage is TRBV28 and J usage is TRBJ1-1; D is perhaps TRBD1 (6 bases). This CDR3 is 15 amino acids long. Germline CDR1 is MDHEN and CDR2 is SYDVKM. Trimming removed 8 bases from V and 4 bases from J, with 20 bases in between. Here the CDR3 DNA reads TGTGCCAGCCAGTCAGATAAACAGGGAAGCACTGAAGCTTTCTTT. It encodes CASQSDKQGSTEAFF. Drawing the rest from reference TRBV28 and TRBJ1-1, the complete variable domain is DVKVTQSSRYLVKRTGEKVFLECVQDMDHENMFWYRQDPGLGLRLIYFSYDVKMKEKGDIPEGYSVSREKKERFSLILESASTNQTSMYLCASQSDKQGSTEAFFGQGTRLTVV.

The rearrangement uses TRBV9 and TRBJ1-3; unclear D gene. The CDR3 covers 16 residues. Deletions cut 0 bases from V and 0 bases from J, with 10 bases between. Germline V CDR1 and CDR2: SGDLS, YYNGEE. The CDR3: CASSVDHSPSGNTIYF. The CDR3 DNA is TGTGCCAGCAGCGTAGATCACTCACCCTCTGGAAACACCATATATTTT. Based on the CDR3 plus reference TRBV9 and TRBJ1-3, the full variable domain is DSGVTQTPKHLITATGQRVTLRCSPRSGDLSVYWYQQSLDQGLQFLIQYYNGEERAKGNILERFSAQQFPDLHSELNLSSLELGDSALYFCASSVDHSPSGNTIYFGEGSWLTVV.

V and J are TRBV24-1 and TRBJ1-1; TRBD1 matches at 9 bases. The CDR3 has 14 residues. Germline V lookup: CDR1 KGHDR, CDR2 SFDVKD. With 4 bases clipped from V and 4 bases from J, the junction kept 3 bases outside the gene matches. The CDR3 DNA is TGTGCCACCAGTGACGGGACAGGGCTCACTGAAGCTTTCTTT. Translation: CATSDGTGLTEAFF.

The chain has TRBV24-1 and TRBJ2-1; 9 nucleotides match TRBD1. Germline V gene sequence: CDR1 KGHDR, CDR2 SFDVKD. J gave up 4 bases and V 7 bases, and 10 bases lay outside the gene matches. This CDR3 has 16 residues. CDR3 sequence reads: CATSLSGTGMYNEQFF. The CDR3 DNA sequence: TGTGCCACCAGCCTTTCCGGGACAGGGATGTACAATGAGCAGTTCTTC.

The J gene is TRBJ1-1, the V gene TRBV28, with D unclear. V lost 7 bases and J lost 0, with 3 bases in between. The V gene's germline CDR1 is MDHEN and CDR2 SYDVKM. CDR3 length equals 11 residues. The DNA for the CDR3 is TGTGCCAGCATAATGAACACTGAAGCTTTCTTT. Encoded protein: CASIMNTEAFF.

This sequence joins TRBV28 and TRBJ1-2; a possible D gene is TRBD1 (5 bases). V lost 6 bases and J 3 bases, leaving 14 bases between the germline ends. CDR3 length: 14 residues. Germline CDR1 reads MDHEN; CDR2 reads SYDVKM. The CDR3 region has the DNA TGTGCCAGCAGCCCCCCCCGGGGGGACTATGGCTACACCTTC. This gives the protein CASSPPRGDYGYTF.

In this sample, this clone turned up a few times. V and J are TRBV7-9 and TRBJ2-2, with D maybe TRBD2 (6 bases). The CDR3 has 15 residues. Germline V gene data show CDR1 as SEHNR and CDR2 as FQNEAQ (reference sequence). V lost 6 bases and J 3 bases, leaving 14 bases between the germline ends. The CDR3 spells CASSPTRGDTGELFF. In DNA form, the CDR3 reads TGTGCCAGCAGTCCTACCCGCGGGGACACCGGGGAGCTGTTTTTT.

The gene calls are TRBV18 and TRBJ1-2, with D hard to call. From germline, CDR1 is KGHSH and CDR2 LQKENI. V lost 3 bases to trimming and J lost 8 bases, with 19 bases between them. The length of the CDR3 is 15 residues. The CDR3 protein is CASSPLGETAHGYTF. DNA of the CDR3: TGTGCCAGCTCACCTCTAGGTGAAACCGCACACGGCTACACCTTC. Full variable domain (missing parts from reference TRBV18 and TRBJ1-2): NAGVMQNPRHLVRRRGQEARLRCSPMKGHSHVYWYRQLPEEGLKFMVYLQKENIIDESGMPKERFSAEFPKEGPSILRIQQVVRGDSAAYFCASSPLGETAHGYTFGSGTRLTVV.

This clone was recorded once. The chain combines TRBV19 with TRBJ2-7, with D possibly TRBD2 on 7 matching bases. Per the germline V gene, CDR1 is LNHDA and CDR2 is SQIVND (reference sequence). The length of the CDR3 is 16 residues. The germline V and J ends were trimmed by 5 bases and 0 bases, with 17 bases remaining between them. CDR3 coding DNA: TGTGCCAGTAGTCAGAGGTGGGGGGGCCTCTCCTACGAGCAGTACTTC. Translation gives CASSQRWGGLSYEQYF.

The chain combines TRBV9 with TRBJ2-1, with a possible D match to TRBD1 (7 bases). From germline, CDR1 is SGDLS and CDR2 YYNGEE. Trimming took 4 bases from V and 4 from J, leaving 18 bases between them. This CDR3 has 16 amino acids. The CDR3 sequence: CASSPTTGTGYNEQFF. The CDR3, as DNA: TGTGCCAGCAGCCCAACGACAGGGACTGGATACAATGAGCAGTTCTTC.

CDR3 amino acids: CASGRGGASGNTIYF. The CDR3 coding sequence is TGTGCCAGCGGGAGGGGGGGCGCATCTGGAAACACCATATATTTT. The J gene is TRBJ1-3, the V gene TRBV6-5; tentatively, D is TRBD1 (6 bases). V was clipped by 8 bases and J by 1 base, with 15 bases between them. Germline CDR1 and CDR2: MNHEY and SVGAGI. The CDR3 consists of 15 residues.